Only a few counts were recorded for the clone carrying this T cell receptor beta chain. Its antigen is not identified. The CDR3 loop spans 14 amino acids. The V gene's germline CDR1 is LNHDA and CDR2 SQIVND (reference sequence). V was pared by 2 bases and J by 8 bases, with 16 bases between. This entry belongs to a study of T cell repertoires in cytomegalovirus infection. Findings of the study overall: CMV-specific TCR beta clonotypes restricted by HLA-C dominated the ex vivo response.

TCRdb redid the calling of the reads with MiXCR, one entry per CDR3 protein. The table lists 150,000 to 200,000 distinct CDR3 sequences, approximately 19% of them singletons, with approximately 3% in the top ten. This chain joins TRBV19 and TRBJ2-7; D may match TRBD1 or TRBD2 (5 bases each). The clonotype originates from a human donor in good health (CMV status not recorded). Some clones in this sample may be carry-over from other donors' samples. The material sequenced was PBMCs. CDR3 loop: CASSIRDPTAKQYF. The CDR3 bases are TGTGCCAGTAGTATAAGGGACCCAACGGCCAAGCAGTACTTC.